The entry that follows covers one T cell receptor beta chain sequence. Its matching antigen is unknown. The data belong to a study of cytomegalovirus exposure and HLA in healthy donors. Study as a whole: The Caucasian-associated ancestry cluster contained more than 75% of the roughly 400 genotyped donors.

Findings and caveats of the study: Donor immune exposure was known only as CMV serostatus. Judged likely to be a sequencing artifact was a cluster of highly shared sequence variants. In a later analysis, compared with equally common non-associated chains, HLA-associated beta chains were more expanded.

A multiplex PCR was run with 60 Vbeta primers and 13 Jbeta primers. Libraries were prepared by immunoSEQ multiplex PCR; TCRdb keeps only in-frame clonotypes and omits some of them. This table lists approximately 150,000 clones. Trimming removed 0 bases at V and 1 base at J, with 7 bases between. This CDR3 is 15 amino acids long. Germline values: CDR1 LGHNA, CDR2 YNFKEQ. The sample consisted of PBMCs. The clonotype was recovered from a woman between 35 and 50 years old in good health and CMV-seronegative. V usage is TRBV4-2 and J usage is TRBJ2-1, with D unresolved. The CDR3 protein is CASSQDRESYNEQFF. For the CDR3, the DNA is TGTGCCAGCAGCCAAGATAGAGAATCCTACAATGAGCAGTTCTTC.